This TCR beta chain was obtained from a study of cytomegalovirus exposure and HLA in healthy donors. In the PCR, 60 Vbeta and 13 Jbeta primers were used. Profiling relied on immunoSEQ multiplex PCR, and the TCRdb table lists in-frame clones only, not all of them. The profile covers 110,000 to 150,000 clones, with around four fifths appearing a single time and under 10% taken by the ten largest. The sample holds one count of this clone. Its target is unknown. The CDR3 totals 16 residues. Germline V gene data show CDR1 as LNHDA and CDR2 as SQIVND (reference sequence). The J segment lost 4 bases and the V segment lost 3 bases, leaving 7 bases of the junction unmatched. Findings of the study overall: Data from an earlier analysis indicated that most TCR beta V segments were productive either about 90% or about 30% of the time. Other equally common chains were less clonally expanded than HLA-associated TCR beta chains, a later analysis showed.

The V call is TRBV19, the J call TRBJ2-7, with 12 bases aligning to TRBD2. Input material: PBMCs. This TCR was sampled from a woman aged 60-75 years in good health and CMV-seropositive. DNA for the CDR3: TGTGCCAGTAGTATTTCCGGCCTAGCGGGAGGGTACGAGCAGTACTTC. Translated, it gives CASSISGLAGGYEQYF.